This TCR beta chain stems from a study of beta chain features in type 1 diabetes. Overall study context: Examined across all samples were some 110,000,000 sorted cells.

Study-wide results and limits: VDJ junctions sequenced from type 1 diabetes patients showed fewer insertions and more deletions.

The V end was cut by 1 base, the J end by 3 bases, with 4 bases between. CDR1 and CDR2 from the germline V gene are SGHVS and FQNEAQ. The CDR3 contains 13 residues. This clone was observed a few times. The antigen is unknown. Averaging about 116 mL, one heparinised blood draw was given by each donor. Purity exceeded 95% in all sorted populations. Reverse transcription of all isolated RNA meant that expressed TCRB transcripts were sequenced. The assay was immunoSEQ multiplex PCR, and TCRdb's table has in-frame clones only and misses some. Found here are more than 300,000 clones, approximately 15% of them singletons; the top ten hold under 0.02%.

The V call is TRBV7-8, the J call TRBJ2-1; D is uncertain. The material sequenced was naive CD4+ T cells from blood. This TCR was sampled from a woman between 18 and 30 years old in good health. CDR3 loop: CASSLDSYNEQFF. The CDR3 DNA reads TGTGCCAGCAGCTTAGACAGCTACAATGAGCAGTTCTTC.